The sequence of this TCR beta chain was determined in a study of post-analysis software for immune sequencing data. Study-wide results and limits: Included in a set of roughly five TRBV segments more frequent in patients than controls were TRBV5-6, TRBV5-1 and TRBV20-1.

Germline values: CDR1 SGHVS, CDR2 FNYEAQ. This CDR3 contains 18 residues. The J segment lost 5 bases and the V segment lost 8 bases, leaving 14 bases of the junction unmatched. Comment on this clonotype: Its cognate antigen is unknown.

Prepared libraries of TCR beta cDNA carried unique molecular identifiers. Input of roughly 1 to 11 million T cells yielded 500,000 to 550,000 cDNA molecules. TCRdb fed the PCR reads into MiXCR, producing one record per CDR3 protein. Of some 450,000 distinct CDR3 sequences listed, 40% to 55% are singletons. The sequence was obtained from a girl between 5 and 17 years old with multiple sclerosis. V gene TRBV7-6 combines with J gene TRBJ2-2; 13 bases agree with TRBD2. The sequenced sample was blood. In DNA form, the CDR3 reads TGTGCCAGCCTCACCCCGGGACTAGCGGGACTGAGGACCGGGGAGCTGTTTTTT. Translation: CASLTPGLAGLRTGELFF.